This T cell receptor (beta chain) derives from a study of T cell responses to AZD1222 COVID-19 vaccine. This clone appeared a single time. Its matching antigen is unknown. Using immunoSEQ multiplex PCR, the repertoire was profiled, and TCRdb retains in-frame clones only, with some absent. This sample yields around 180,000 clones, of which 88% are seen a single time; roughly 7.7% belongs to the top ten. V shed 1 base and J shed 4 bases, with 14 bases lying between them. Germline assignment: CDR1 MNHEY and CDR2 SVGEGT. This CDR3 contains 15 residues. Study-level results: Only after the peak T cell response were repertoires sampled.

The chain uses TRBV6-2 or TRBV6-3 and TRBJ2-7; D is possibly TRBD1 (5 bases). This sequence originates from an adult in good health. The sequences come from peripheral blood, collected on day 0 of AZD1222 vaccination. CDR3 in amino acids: CASSYLQAFYYEQYF. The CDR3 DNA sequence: TGTGCCAGCAGTTACTTACAGGCCTTCTATTACGAGCAGTACTTC.